The 21 T cell receptor beta chains below all came from one sample that was sequenced in a study of shared clonotypes between healthy human individuals. Libraries were prepared by immunoSEQ multiplex PCR; TCRdb keeps only in-frame clonotypes and omits some of them. This sample yields roughly 500,000 clones, of which roughly 95% are seen a single time; around 0.066% belongs to the top ten. Sequenced sample: naive CD4+ T cells sorted from blood. Indicated subset: CD45RA+ positively selected. The receptors were sampled from a woman aged 25-40 years in good health.

The chain recombines TRBV7-3 with TRBJ2-1, with D perhaps matching TRBD1 (6 bases). CDR3 size: 16 residues. With 5 bases removed from V and 6 bases from J, the gap between germline ends came to 20 bases. Germline CDR1 SGHTA, CDR2 FQGTGA. The CDR3 protein is CASSRQDWFKVNEQFF. The CDR3 DNA reads TGTGCCAGCAGCCGACAGGATTGGTTTAAGGTCAATGAGCAGTTCTTC.

The chain employs TRBV6-1 and TRBJ1-5; D is ambiguous. CDR1 and CDR2 (germline): MNHNS, SASEGT. This CDR3 contains 12 residues. Deletions cut 1 base from V and 11 bases from J, with 9 bases between. CDR3 amino acids: CASSEEFRAQHF. DNA of the CDR3: TGTGCCAGCAGTGAAGAGTTTAGGGCCCAGCATTTT.

V and J are TRBV20-1 and TRBJ1-1; TRBD1 is a possible D gene (5 bases). Germline lookup yields CDR1 DFQATT and CDR2 SNEGSKA (reference sequence). V was cut by 4 bases and J by 7 bases, with 7 bases left in between. The CDR3 is 10 amino acids. Here the CDR3 DNA reads TGCAGTGCTAAGACAGATGAAGCTTTCTTT. As protein: CSAKTDEAFF.

V and J are TRBV28 and TRBJ2-7; possible D gene TRBD1, 6 bases. The germline V gene encodes CDR1 MDHEN and CDR2 SYDVKM. The CDR3 has 15 amino acids. V lost 6 bases and J 0 bases, leaving 15 bases between the germline ends. CDR3 DNA sequence: TGTGCCAGCAGGGCGAGACAGGCTTACTCCTACGAGCAGTACTTC. Protein product: CASRARQAYSYEQYF. The variable domain in full, completed from reference TRBV28 and TRBJ2-7, reads DVKVTQSSRYLVKRTGEKVFLECVQDMDHENMFWYRQDPGLGLRLIYFSYDVKMKEKGDIPEGYSVSREKKERFSLILESASTNQTSMYLCASRARQAYSYEQYFGPGTRLTVT.

The CDR3 here is CASSPGTGKREGDEQFF. The CDR3 DNA sequence: TGTGCCAGCTCACCCGGGACAGGGAAGCGGGAGGGAGATGAGCAGTTCTTC. The chain links TRBV18 to TRBJ2-1, with TRBD2 as a possible D gene (10 bases). The CDR3 is 17 residues long. V lost 3 bases, J lost 8 bases, and 23 bases lay in between. Germline CDR1 is KGHSH and CDR2 is LQKENI.

The gene calls are TRBV6-5 and TRBJ1-5; 8 bases are a match to TRBD1. V was clipped by 0 bases and J by 5 bases; unmatched bases: 6. CDR3 length equals 16 residues. The germline V gene has CDR1 MNHEY and CDR2 SVGAGI. CDR3 region: CASSYSNRGKDQPQHF. In DNA form, the CDR3 reads TGTGCCAGCAGTTACTCGAACAGGGGGAAGGATCAGCCCCAGCATTTT.

This chain joins TRBV4-1 and TRBJ2-7, with 7 bases aligning to TRBD1. The CDR3 extends over 15 amino acids. V was clipped by 1 base and J by 4 bases; unmatched bases: 7. Germline CDR1 is MGHRA and CDR2 is YSYEKL. CDR3 protein: CASSQAETGMYEQYF. The CDR3 DNA sequence: TGCGCCAGCAGCCAAGCGGAGACAGGGATGTACGAGCAGTACTTC.

This rearrangement joins TRBV18 to TRBJ2-2, with D possibly TRBD2 on 6 matching bases. Looked up from germline, CDR1 is KGHSH and CDR2 is LQKENI. This CDR3 has 19 amino acids. The ends were cut back, 4 bases at V and 6 bases at J, with 27 bases in the middle. Here the CDR3 DNA reads TGTGCCAGCTCACTTATGGATTCGGGCGGCGGAGGGAGACCCGGGGAGCTGTTTTTT. Translated, it gives CASSLMDSGGGGRPGELFF.

V and J are TRBV29-1 and TRBJ1-5; 11 bases align to TRBD1. The CDR3 contains 14 residues. With 5 bases clipped from V and 7 bases from J, the junction kept 7 bases outside the gene matches. The V gene's germline CDR1 is SQVTM and CDR2 ANQGSEA. The CDR3 is CSVSPGQGEQPQHF. The CDR3 DNA sequence: TGCAGCGTTTCACCGGGACAGGGGGAACAGCCCCAGCATTTT.

V and J are TRBV6-4 and TRBJ2-7; possible D gene TRBD2, 6 bases. Germline lookup yields CDR1 MRHNA and CDR2 SNTAGT. The CDR3 runs to 15 residues. The V and J ends lost 5 bases and 0 bases respectively, with 14 bases between them. CDR3 DNA: TGTGCCAGCAGTCCCTCGGGGGAAAGCTCCTACGAGCAGTACTTC. This gives the protein CASSPSGESSYEQYF.

The chain recombines TRBV7-9 with TRBJ1-5, with 8 positions matching TRBD1. V lost 4 bases and J lost 1; bases outside the gene matches: 12. In germline, CDR1 is SEHNR, CDR2 FQNEAQ (reference sequence). The CDR3 loop spans 18 amino acids. The CDR3, as DNA: TGTGCCAGCAGCTCGGACAGGGAGGGTCAGTGGAGCAATCAGCCCCAGCATTTT. It specifies CASSSDREGQWSNQPQHF.

The chain joins TRBV5-1 to TRBJ2-1; 11 bases match TRBD2. V dropped 4 bases and J dropped 6; count of bases not matched to a gene: 12. The CDR3 covers 17 residues. Germline lookup yields CDR1 SGHRS and CDR2 YFSETQ. The CDR3 loop reads CASSPAPLAGGTNEQFF. The CDR3 DNA reads as TGCGCCAGCAGCCCCGCCCCCCTAGCGGGAGGCACCAATGAGCAGTTCTTC.

The chain combines TRBV28 with TRBJ2-1, with 8 bases aligning to TRBD2. This CDR3 contains 16 residues. V lost 5 bases and J lost 2; bases outside the gene matches: 8. Germline V CDR1 and CDR2: MDHEN, SYDVKM. CDR3 DNA sequence: TGTGCCAGCAGTCGAGGGGGACTAGGTCCCTACAATGAGCAGTTCTTC. Translation: CASSRGGLGPYNEQFF.

The rearrangement links TRBV11-3 to TRBJ2-5; 7 bases align to TRBD2. The J call may be incorrect, as the DNA end agrees better with TRBJ2-7. Germline CDR1 is SGHNT and CDR2 is YENEEA. CDR3 size: 14 residues. CDR3 bases: TGTGCCAGCAGCCTAAGCGGGGAGACCTACGAGCAGTACTTC. This codes for CASSLSGETYEQYF.

The chain couples TRBV25-1 to TRBJ1-4, with D unclear. CDR1 and CDR2 from the germline V gene are MGHDK and SYGVNS. Trimming left V 2 bases short and J 7 bases short, with 14 bases between. The CDR3 is 15 amino acids. The CDR3 bases are TGTGCCAGCAGTGAACGTGGCTGGTGGGGTGAAAAACTGTTTTTT. Translation gives CASSERGWWGEKLFF.

The chain combines TRBV6-5 with TRBJ1-1; tentative D call: TRBD1 (6 bases). Deletions cut 4 bases from V and 0 bases from J, with 12 bases between. The length of the CDR3 is 15 residues. Per germline, CDR1 MNHEY and CDR2 SVGAGI. CDR3 nucleotides: TGTGCCAGCAGTTTACAGGGACCCATGAACACTGAAGCTTTCTTT. Protein sequence: CASSLQGPMNTEAFF.

Notes on this clone: Within the sample, other DNA sequences also encode this same CDR3. The rearrangement uses TRBV5-1 and TRBJ1-5; TRBD1 agrees at 7 bases. Trimming took 4 bases from V and 1 from J; bases not matched to a gene: 2. The CDR3 spans 14 residues. CDR1 SGHRS and CDR2 YFSETQ come from the germline V gene. CDR3 amino acids: CASSPGQSNQPQHF. In DNA form, the CDR3 reads TGCGCCAGCAGCCCGGGACAGAGCAATCAGCCCCAGCATTTT.

This clone appeared once. This chain joins TRBV28 and TRBJ2-5; 14 positions match TRBD2. The DNA end is more similar to TRBJ2-7, so the J call may be wrong. Germline values: CDR1 MDHEN, CDR2 SYDVKM. The CDR3 is made up of 15 amino acids. CDR3 nucleotide sequence: TGTGCCAGCCGACTAGCGGGAGGGTCTTCCTACGAGCAGTACTTC. It yields the protein CASRLAGGSSYEQYF.

V is TRBV6-1 and J is TRBJ1-1; 10 bases are a match to TRBD1. This CDR3 region has 15 residues. Trimming took 2 bases from V and 10 from J; bases not matched to a gene: 10. Germline assignment: CDR1 MNHNS and CDR2 SASEGT. The chain's CDR3 is CASSELPGQGLSAFF. Here the CDR3 DNA reads TGTGCCAGCAGTGAACTACCGGGACAGGGGTTGTCAGCTTTCTTT.

This sequence joins TRBV5-1 and TRBJ2-1; 10 bases map to TRBD2. The CDR3 loop spans 15 amino acids. V was pared by 1 base and J by 8 bases, with 6 bases of the junction left unmatched. Per germline, CDR1 SGHRS and CDR2 YFSETQ. The CDR3 DNA is TGCGCCAGCAGCTTGCCGCTAGCGGGAGTCGATGAGCAGTTCTTC. Protein: CASSLPLAGVDEQFF.

The chain is built from TRBV28 and TRBJ1-3; unclear D gene. Germline assignment: CDR1 MDHEN and CDR2 SYDVKM. V was cut by 6 bases and J by 6 bases, with 9 bases left in between. This CDR3 spans 12 amino acids. The CDR3 region is CASSRVLNTIYF. DNA of the CDR3: TGTGCCAGCAGCCGCGTTCTAAACACCATATATTTT.